This entry lists 6 T cell receptor beta chains sequenced from one sample in a study of siplizumab effects on memory and regulatory T cells. The repertoire was sequenced with immunoSEQ multiplex PCR; TCRdb's copy has only in-frame clones and lacks some. Of approximately 120,000 clones in the sample, about 91% were seen once. Input material: Tregs sorted from blood. Every receptor here comes from a human donor in good health.

CDR3 bases: TGCGCCAGCAGCCCCCTGGTGACTAGCGGGACCCCGGGGGAGCTGTTTTTT. Translated, it gives CASSPLVTSGTPGELFF. The chain has TRBV5-1 and TRBJ2-2; 11 nucleotides line up with TRBD2. The CDR3 contains 17 residues. CDR1 and CDR2 from the germline V gene are SGHRS and YFSETQ. The trim removed 4 bases at V and 8 bases at J, leaving 13 bases unmatched.

V usage is TRBV7-9 and J usage is TRBJ2-3; D unclear. CDR3 size: 17 residues. Germline lookup yields CDR1 SEHNR and CDR2 FQNEAQ (reference sequence). Between the trimmed V and J ends, which lost 5 bases and 2 bases, there was a span of 20 bases. The CDR3: CASSLSSRSTPTDTQYF. In DNA form, the CDR3 reads TGTGCCAGCAGCCTTTCATCCAGGAGTACCCCCACAGATACGCAGTATTTT.

This clone was detected once. The J gene is TRBJ2-1, the V gene TRBV27, with D possibly being TRBD1 (6 bases). Per the germline V gene, CDR1 is MNHEY and CDR2 is SMNVEV (reference sequence). The CDR3 has 17 residues. V lost 0 bases and J lost 5, with 17 bases in between. The CDR3 DNA follows: TGTGCCAGCAGTTTATCAGCCGGACCCAGGGGACACAATGAGCAGTTCTTC. It encodes CASSLSAGPRGHNEQFF.

This clone appeared a single time. The chain joins TRBV15 to TRBJ2-6; D is ambiguous. Germline CDR1 is LNHNV and CDR2 is YYDKDF (reference sequence). The ends were cut back, 6 bases at V and 1 base at J, with 10 bases in the middle. This CDR3 comprises 15 residues. DNA for the CDR3: TGTGCCACCAGTGTCAGACCTTCTGGGGCCAACGTCCTGACTTTC. Its protein is CATSVRPSGANVLTF.

This chain uses TRBV19 with TRBJ2-3; TRBD2 matches at 7 bases. In germline, CDR1 is LNHDA, CDR2 SQIVND (reference sequence). This CDR3 comprises 15 residues. The V and J ends lost 8 bases and 4 bases, in that order; junction bases with no gene match: 12. The CDR3 DNA follows: TGTGCCAGTTCCCCGACTAGCCGTGGGTCAGATACGCAGTATTTT. Protein product: CASSPTSRGSDTQYF.

The chain recombines TRBV5-6 with TRBJ1-1, with 9 nucleotides matching TRBD1. The germline CDR1 and CDR2 sequences are SGHDT and YYEEEE. V lost 0 bases, J lost 0 bases, and 6 bases stayed unmatched. This CDR3 comprises 17 residues. The CDR3 nucleotides read TGTGCCAGCAGCTTGGCGACAGGGGGATATTTGAACACTGAAGCTTTCTTT. The encoded protein is CASSLATGGYLNTEAFF.